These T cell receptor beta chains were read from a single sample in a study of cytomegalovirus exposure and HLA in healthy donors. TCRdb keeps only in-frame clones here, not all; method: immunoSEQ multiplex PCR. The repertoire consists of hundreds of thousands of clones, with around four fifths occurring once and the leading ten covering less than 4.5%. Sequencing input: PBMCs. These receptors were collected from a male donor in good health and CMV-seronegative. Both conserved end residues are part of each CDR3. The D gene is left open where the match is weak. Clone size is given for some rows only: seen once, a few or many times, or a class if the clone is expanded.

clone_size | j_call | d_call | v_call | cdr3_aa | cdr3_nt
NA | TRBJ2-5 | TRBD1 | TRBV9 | CASSVGQGAVRETQYF | TGTGCCAGCAGCGTGGGACAGGGGGCTGTTAGAGAGACCCAGTACTTC
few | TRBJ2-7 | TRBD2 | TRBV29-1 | CSVEGTGLAGAREQYF | TGCAGCGTGGAAGGTACCGGACTAGCGGGAGCGCGCGAGCAGTACTTC
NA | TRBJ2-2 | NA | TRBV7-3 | CASSLTGVPGELFF | TGTGCCAGCAGCTTAACAGGGGTCCCCGGGGAGCTGTTTTTT
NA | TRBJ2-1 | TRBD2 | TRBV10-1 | CASSETSGSYNEQFF | TGCGCCAGCAGTGAGACTAGCGGGTCCTACAATGAGCAGTTCTTC
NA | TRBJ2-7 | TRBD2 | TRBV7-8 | CASSLAYSGEGQYF | TGTGCCAGCAGCTTAGCTTATTCCGGGGAGGGGCAGTACTTC
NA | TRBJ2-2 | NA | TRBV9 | CASSVDVATGELFF | TGTGCCAGCAGCGTAGATGTGGCCACCGGGGAGCTGTTTTTT
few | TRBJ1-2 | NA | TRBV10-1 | CASSQNRGLVYYGYTF | TGCGCCAGCAGCCAGAATCGCGGCCTTGTTTACTATGGCTACACCTTC
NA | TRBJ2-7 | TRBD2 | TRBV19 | CASSRRGTSGSSTYEQYF | TGTGCCAGTAGCAGACGCGGGACTAGCGGGAGTTCGACCTACGAGCAGTACTTC
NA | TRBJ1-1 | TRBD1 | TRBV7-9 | CASSSQGAHTEAFF | TGTGCCAGCAGCTCTCAGGGGGCGCACACTGAAGCTTTCTTT
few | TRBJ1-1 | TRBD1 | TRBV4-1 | CASSQGQGIRLGAFF | TGCGCCAGCAGCCAAGGACAGGGAATTCGATTGGGAGCTTTCTTT
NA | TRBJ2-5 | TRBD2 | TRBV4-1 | CASRDGRSSGRDETQYF | TGCGCCAGCCGCGATGGCCGGTCTAGCGGGAGGGACGAGACCCAGTACTTC
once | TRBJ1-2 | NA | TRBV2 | CASSYNPGDYGYTF | TGTGCCAGCAGTTACAATCCGGGGGACTATGGCTACACCTTC
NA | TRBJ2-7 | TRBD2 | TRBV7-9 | CASSLLGPDPTSWVNEQYF | TGTGCCAGCAGCCTATTAGGACCGGACCCGACTAGCTGGGTGAATGAGCAGTACTTC
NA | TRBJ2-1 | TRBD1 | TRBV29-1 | CSAAGTGSGNEQFF | TGCAGCGCCGCCGGGACAGGGAGTGGCAATGAGCAGTTCTTC
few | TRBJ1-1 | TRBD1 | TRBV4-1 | CASSQPGQGISEAFF | TGCGCCAGCAGCCAGCCGGGACAGGGAATTTCTGAAGCTTTCTTT
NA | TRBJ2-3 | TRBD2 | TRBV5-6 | CASSLGLASDTQYF | TGTGCCAGCAGCCTGGGACTAGCTTCAGATACGCAGTATTTT
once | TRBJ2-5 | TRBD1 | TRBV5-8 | CASSLGTGGVETQYF | TGTGCCAGCAGCCTAGGGACAGGGGGTGTTGAGACCCAGTACTTC
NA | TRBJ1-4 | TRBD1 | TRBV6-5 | CASSNDRGRREKLFF | TGTGCCAGCAGTAATGACAGGGGGCGTAGGGAAAAACTGTTTTTT
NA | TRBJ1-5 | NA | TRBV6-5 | CASSSAGIGNQPQHF | TGTGCCAGCAGTTCCGCAGGGATTGGCAATCAGCCCCAGCATTTT
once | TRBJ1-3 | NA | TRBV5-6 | CASSLFAEAGNTIYF | TGTGCCAGCAGCTTGTTCGCAGAGGCTGGAAACACCATATATTTT
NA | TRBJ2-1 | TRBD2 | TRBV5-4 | CASSLATSGNHEQFF | TGTGCCAGCAGCTTGGCCACTAGCGGGAACCATGAGCAGTTCTTC
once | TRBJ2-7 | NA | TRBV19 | CASSIGPGATSEQYF | TGTGCCAGTAGTATCGGCCCAGGGGCTACGAGCGAGCAGTACTTC
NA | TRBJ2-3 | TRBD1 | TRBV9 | CASSFDRGRTDTQYF | TGTGCCAGCAGCTTCGACAGGGGGCGGACAGATACGCAGTATTTT
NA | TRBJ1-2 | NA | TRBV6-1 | CASSEALGGRYGYTF | TGTGCCAGCAGTGAAGCGCTCGGGGGGCGTTATGGCTACACCTTC
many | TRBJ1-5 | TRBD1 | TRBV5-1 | CASSLGGQGGQPQHF | TGCGCCAGCAGCTTGGGGGGACAGGGAGGCCAGCCCCAGCATTTT
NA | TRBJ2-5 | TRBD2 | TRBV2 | CASSRTSGREETQYF | TGTGCCAGCAGTCGGACTAGCGGGAGGGAAGAGACCCAGTACTTC
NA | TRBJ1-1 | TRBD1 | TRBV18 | CASSPSPQGEAFF | TGTGCCAGCTCACCTTCGCCACAGGGGGAAGCTTTCTTT
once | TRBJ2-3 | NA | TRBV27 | CASSPTGRMADTQYF | TGTGCCAGCAGCCCGACAGGGAGGATGGCAGATACGCAGTATTTT
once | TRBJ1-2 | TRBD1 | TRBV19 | CASSATGTATYGYTF | TGTGCCAGTAGTGCAACCGGGACAGCCACTTATGGCTACACCTTC
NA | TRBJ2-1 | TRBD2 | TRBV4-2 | CASSQVSRDSGSGGPENEQFF | TGTGCCAGCAGCCAAGTTAGTCGGGATAGCGGGAGTGGGGGTCCGGAAAATGAGCAGTTCTTC
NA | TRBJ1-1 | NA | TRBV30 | CAWSGTASNTEAFF | TGTGCCTGGAGTGGCACAGCATCGAACACTGAAGCTTTCTTT